The 28 T cell receptor beta chains below all came from one sample that was sequenced in a study of blood T cell repertoires in COVID-19. Data came from immunoSEQ multiplex PCR; TCRdb stores just in-frame clones and leaves some out. The repertoire holds about 91,000 clones, with roughly 82% as singletons. The specimen was peripheral blood. These receptors originate from a man between 50 and 59 years old with active or convalescent COVID-19.

This clone has just one count. The genes are TRBV28 and TRBJ2-3; D may be TRBD1 (6 bases). V lost 5 bases, J lost 3 bases, and 18 bases lay in between. The CDR3 runs to 16 residues. Germline loops: CDR1 MDHEN, CDR2 SYDVKM. CDR3: CASSPSPGQETDTQYF. The CDR3 DNA sequence: TGTGCCAGCAGTCCCTCCCCGGGACAAGAAACAGATACGCAGTATTTT.

The chain recombines TRBV24-1 with TRBJ2-1, with 11 bases identical to TRBD2. The junction had 5 bases not matched to a gene; V was cut back by 3 bases and J by 5 bases. CDR1 and CDR2 (germline): KGHDR, SFDVKD. The CDR3 is made up of 16 amino acids. CDR3 sequence reads: CATSDHTSGGNNEQFF. In nucleotides, the CDR3 is TGTGCCACCAGTGATCATACTAGCGGGGGAAACAATGAGCAGTTCTTC.

This clone was seen more than once but under ten times. The chain combines TRBV6-1 with TRBJ2-7; tentative D call: TRBD1 (6 bases). Germline CDR1 MNHNS, CDR2 SASEGT. Trimming stripped 0 bases from V and 7 bases from J, with 19 bases between. The CDR3 sequence is 16 residues long. The CDR3 DNA reads as TGTGCCAGCAGTGAAGCGGTCGGGACAACCCTATTGGAGCAGTACTTC. Translating gives CASSEAVGTTLLEQYF.

This clone was counted between two and nine times. V gene TRBV7-2 combines with J gene TRBJ2-2; 7 positions match TRBD1. From germline, CDR1 is SGHTA and CDR2 FQGNSA. V lost 4 bases and J lost 3; bases outside the gene matches: 5. This CDR3 has 15 residues. CDR3 bases: TGTGCCAGCAGCTCATCGGGACAGCACACCGGGGAGCTGTTTTTT. It yields the protein CASSSSGQHTGELFF. The full variable domain, in which reference TRBV7-2 and TRBJ2-2 provide the parts outside the CDR3, is GAGVSQSPSNKVTEKGKDVELRCDPISGHTALYWYRQSLGQGLEFLIYFQGNSAPDKSGLPSDRFSAERTGGSVSTLTIQRTQQEDSAVYLCASSSSGQHTGELFFGEGSRLTVL.

The chain carries TRBV7-9 and TRBJ2-1; the D gene is possibly TRBD2 (5 bases). CDR1 and CDR2 (germline): SEHNR, FQNEAQ (reference sequence). Trimming removed 4 bases at V and 7 bases at J, with 20 bases between. This CDR3 region has 16 residues. The DNA of the CDR3 is TGTGCCAGCAGCTCTCAGCGGCTCTCCTCCGGGAATGAGCAGTTCTTC. Its translation is CASSSQRLSSGNEQFF. Complete variable domain (other parts from reference TRBV7-9 and TRBJ2-1): DTGVSQNPRHKITKRGQNVTFRCDPISEHNRLYWYRQTLGQGPEFLTYFQNEAQLEKSRLLSDRFSAERPKGSFSTLEIQRTEQGDSAMYLCASSSQRLSSGNEQFFGPGTRLTVL.

The genes are TRBV2 and TRBJ1-4; 8 positions match TRBD1. Trimming cost V 7 bases and J 6 bases; bases outside gene matches: 4. The CDR3 runs to 13 residues. Germline assignment: CDR1 SNHLY and CDR2 FYNNEI. The CDR3 is CASTKDRDEKLFF. CDR3 nucleotides: TGTGCCAGCACTAAGGACAGGGATGAAAAACTGTTTTTT.

The chain uses TRBV7-2 and TRBJ2-3; D remains ambiguous. The germline CDR1 and CDR2 sequences are SGHTA and FQGNSA. This CDR3 spans 13 amino acids. The germline V and J ends were trimmed by 1 base and 2 bases, with 4 bases remaining between them. This chain's CDR3 is CASSLGATDTQYF. In DNA, the CDR3 is TGTGCCAGCAGCTTAGGGGCCACAGATACGCAGTATTTT.

This chain connects TRBV3-1 (or the pseudogene TRBV3-2) to TRBJ2-3; TRBD2 might be the D (7 bases). V lost 5 bases and J 9 bases, leaving 27 bases between the germline ends. There are 17 residues in the CDR3. The V gene's germline CDR1 is LGHDT and CDR2 YNNKEL (reference sequence). CDR3 DNA: TGTGCCAGCAGCTTCCGGGGGGACTCGAGACAGGTCCAAACGCAGTATTTT. This codes for CASSFRGDSRQVQTQYF.

V gene TRBV11-2 combines with J gene TRBJ2-3; possible D gene TRBD2, 6 bases. CDR3 length: 14 residues. Trimming removed 2 bases from V and 4 bases from J, with 10 bases in between. Germline CDR1 is SGHAT and CDR2 is FQNNGV. The CDR3, as DNA: TGTGCCAGCAGCTTAACTGGGGGGTCAGATACGCAGTATTTT. Its translation: CASSLTGGSDTQYF.

The chain employs TRBV18 and TRBJ1-2; maybe TRBD1 (6 bases). Germline CDR1 and CDR2: KGHSH and LQKENI. The CDR3 totals 14 residues. The V and J ends lost 6 bases and 1 base respectively, with 12 bases between them. The CDR3 DNA follows: TGTGCCAGCTCCAGGGGCGCAGATAACTATGGCTACACCTTC. Residues: CASSRGADNYGYTF. The full variable domain, its missing parts supplied by reference TRBV18 and TRBJ1-2, is NAGVMQNPRHLVRRRGQEARLRCSPMKGHSHVYWYRQLPEEGLKFMVYLQKENIIDESGMPKERFSAEFPKEGPSILRIQQVVRGDSAAYFCASSRGADNYGYTFGSGTRLTVV.

V gene TRBV28 combines with J gene TRBJ1-5; the match to TRBD1 covers 8 bases. Germline V CDR1 and CDR2: MDHEN, SYDVKM. The CDR3 loop spans 15 amino acids. The trim removed 2 bases at V and 5 bases at J, leaving 5 bases unmatched. This CDR3 reads CASSLNRGFDQPQHF. As DNA, the CDR3 is TGTGCCAGCAGTTTAAACAGGGGGTTTGATCAGCCCCAGCATTTT.

The V call is TRBV28, the J call TRBJ1-5, with no clear D. The CDR3 consists of 9 residues. V gave up 6 bases and J gave up 11 bases, with 5 bases separating them. Germline CDR1 reads MDHEN; CDR2 reads SYDVKM. Written as DNA, the CDR3 is TGTGCCAGCAGACATACCCAGCATTTT. Translated, it gives CASRHTQHF.

CDR3 nucleotides: TGCGCCAGCAGTCCGCCCGCAGGGGGCGGTCGGAATTCACCCCTCCACTTT. It yields the protein CASSPPAGGGRNSPLHF. The gene calls are TRBV23-1 and TRBJ1-6, with 8 bases identical to TRBD1. TRBV23-1 is given ORF status, its function remaining uncertain. The CDR3 is 17 residues long. Trimming removed 4 bases from V and 7 bases from J; junction bases left unmatched: 12.

This clone came up a few times. The rearrangement joins TRBV15 to TRBJ1-5; the D is unclear. Germline CDR1 reads LNHNV; CDR2 reads YYDKDF (reference sequence). The CDR3 contains 15 residues. The ends were cut back, 6 bases at V and 2 bases at J, with 14 bases in the middle. The CDR3 DNA sequence: TGTGCCACCAGTAAAAACGAGGCGGGCAATCAGCCCCAGCATTTT. It codes for CATSKNEAGNQPQHF.

The chain couples TRBV12-3 or TRBV12-4 to TRBJ1-4; D unclear. The CDR3 is 13 amino acids. V dropped 1 base and J dropped 10 bases, with 10 bases sitting between them. The CDR3 spells CASSLVPEGKLFF. Written as DNA, the CDR3 is TGTGCCAGCAGTTTAGTCCCAGAGGGAAAACTGTTTTTT.

CDR3 loop: CASSEWGQSSPLHF. CDR3 nucleotide sequence: TGTGCCAGCAGTGAATGGGGACAGAGTTCACCCCTCCACTTT. The chain recombines TRBV6-1 with TRBJ1-6; TRBD1 matches 7 bases. Looked up from germline, CDR1 is MNHNS and CDR2 is SASEGT. The CDR3 runs 14 residues. The junction had 4 bases not matched to a gene; V was cut back by 2 bases and J by 9 bases.

The gene calls are TRBV30 and TRBJ1-6, with 10 bases that match TRBD1. This CDR3 is built from 12 residues. With 8 bases clipped from V and 7 bases from J, the junction kept 2 bases outside the gene matches. Germline CDR1 and CDR2: GTSNPN and SVGIG (reference sequence). The CDR3 spells CARGQGNSPLHF. The CDR3 DNA sequence: TGTGCCCGGGGACAGGGGAATTCACCCCTCCACTTT.

The rearrangement uses TRBV3-1 (or the pseudogene TRBV3-2) and TRBJ1-6; possibly TRBD1 for D (5 bases). Trimming left V 5 bases short and J 6 bases short, with 11 bases between. The CDR3 covers 14 residues. Germline assignment: CDR1 LGHDT and CDR2 YNNKEL (reference sequence). CDR3 nucleotides: TGTGCCAGCAGCGACACAGGCCGTAATTCACCCCTCCACTTT. Its translation is CASSDTGRNSPLHF.

V usage is TRBV12-3 or TRBV12-4 and J usage is TRBJ1-1; unclear D gene. Deletions cut 3 bases from V and 9 bases from J, with 11 bases between. The CDR3 totals 12 residues. CDR3 DNA sequence: TGTGCCAGCAGTTTTTTGGGCCCCCAAGCTTTCTTT. Its protein product is CASSFLGPQAFF.

The V gene is TRBV15, the J gene TRBJ2-6; 9 bases line up with TRBD1. The CDR3 consists of 20 residues. The V segment lost 4 bases and the J segment 3 bases; nucleotides outside the gene matches: 16. Germline assignment: CDR1 LNHNV and CDR2 YYDKDF (reference sequence). The CDR3 DNA sequence: TGTGCCACCAGCATCATAGACGGGACAGGGCCTTGGGGTGGGGCCAACGTCCTGACTTTC. Translating it yields CATSIIDGTGPWGGANVLTF.

The V and J genes are TRBV4-1 and TRBJ2-5; no reliable D call. CDR1 and CDR2 from the germline V gene are MGHRA and YSYEKL. The CDR3 totals 15 residues. V was trimmed by 3 bases and J by 2 bases, leaving 13 bases between them. The CDR3 DNA is TGCGCCAGCAGCCATTATATTGGGCCTCAAGAGACCCAGTACTTC. Protein product: CASSHYIGPQETQYF.

The rearrangement links TRBV28 to TRBJ1-1; no firm D call. Between the trimmed V and J ends, which lost 7 bases and 2 bases, there was a span of 11 bases. This CDR3 spans 13 amino acids. CDR1 and CDR2 from the germline V gene are MDHEN and SYDVKM. The CDR3 DNA follows: TGTGCCAGCATTCAATCGGGAAACACTGAAGCTTTCTTT. The encoded protein is CASIQSGNTEAFF.

This clone has only one observation. V usage is TRBV5-1 and J usage is TRBJ2-2, with 7 bases matching TRBD1. Germline assignment: CDR1 SGHRS and CDR2 YFSETQ. J lost 9 bases, V lost 4 bases, and 9 bases had no gene match. CDR3 size: 14 residues. The CDR3: CASSPGTDHRELFF. The CDR3 DNA reads TGCGCCAGCAGCCCGGGGACAGACCACCGGGAGCTGTTTTTT.

The chain recombines TRBV28 with TRBJ1-3; maybe TRBD1 (5 bases). V was clipped by 5 bases and J by 8 bases, with 13 bases between them. The CDR3 contains 13 residues. Germline V CDR1 and CDR2: MDHEN, SYDVKM. CDR3 residues: CASSDRVSDTIYF. CDR3 DNA: TGTGCCAGCAGTGACAGAGTATCTGACACCATATATTTT.

The chain joins TRBV6-2 or TRBV6-3 to TRBJ2-1; 8 bases match TRBD1. The CDR3 has 19 residues. With 0 bases clipped from V and 3 bases from J, the junction kept 13 bases outside the gene matches. Germline V gene sequence: CDR1 MNHEY, CDR2 SVGEGT. The DNA of the CDR3 is TGTGCCAGCAGTTACTCTACCGGCGCTCCAGGGGGCAGCTACAATGAGCAGTTCTTC. Its protein product is CASSYSTGAPGGSYNEQFF.

The chain couples TRBV6-2 or TRBV6-3 to TRBJ1-5; 8 bases are a match to TRBD1. Germline CDR1 MNHEY, CDR2 SVGEGT. The junction had 11 bases not matched to a gene; V was cut back by 0 bases and J by 7 bases. This CDR3 region has 17 residues. Here the CDR3 DNA reads TGTGCCAGCAGTTACTCGATGGGGACAGGCGGGACACAGCCCCAGCATTTT. Translating it yields CASSYSMGTGGTQPQHF.

The chain combines TRBV6-5 with TRBJ1-1; no firm D call. Trimming left V 0 bases short and J 2 bases short, with 7 bases between. This CDR3 is 14 amino acids long. The germline V gene encodes CDR1 MNHEY and CDR2 SVGAGI. Here the CDR3 DNA reads TGTGCCAGCAGTTACTCGAGGGCAAACACTGAAGCTTTCTTT. Its translation is CASSYSRANTEAFF.

The rearrangement links TRBV24-1 to TRBJ2-1; 7 positions match TRBD2. Trimming at V came to 10 bases and at J to 6 bases, leaving 8 bases not matched to a gene. This CDR3 comprises 13 residues. The germline gives CDR1 KGHDR, CDR2 SFDVKD. The DNA for the CDR3 is TGTGCCACTCTGCCCTCGGGGGGCAATGAGCAGTTCTTC. Amino acids: CATLPSGGNEQFF.